These 30 T cell receptor beta chains came from one sample sequenced in a study of Graves' ophthalmopathy and Graves' hyperthyroidism (dated by TCRdb to between 2017 and 2018). TCRdb shows the sequencer as Illumina HiSeq 2000. TCR beta CDR3 regions were amplified from RNA transcripts for repertoire sequencing. A first-round RT-PCR used HTBI primers with the Qiagen OneStep RT-PCR kit, followed by a second-round multiplex PCR, size selection and purification. The public reads were reprocessed in TCRdb via fastp at Q25 and MiXCR, keeping in-frame beta chains. CDR3 protein sequences are deduplicated, and each keeps its most common genes and DNA. The sample table lists around 1,200,000 distinct CDR3 sequences, 35% to 45% of them with a count of one. The ten most abundant clones make up roughly 11% of the sample. The sequenced sample was peripheral blood or thyroid tissue (not recorded which). The receptors come from an adult man with Graves' hyperthyroidism.

This rearrangement joins TRBV10-2 to TRBJ1-2; no definite D call. There are 11 residues in the CDR3. V lost 3 bases, J lost 7 bases, and 6 bases lay in between. Per the germline V gene, CDR1 is WSHSY and CDR2 is SAAADI. The CDR3 here is CASSELGGYTF. The CDR3 coding sequence is TGCGCCAGCAGTGAACTGGGTGGCTACACCTTC.

This clonotype has ten or more counts. The rearrangement links TRBV3-1 to TRBJ1-6; D call uncertain. Germline lookup yields CDR1 LGHDT and CDR2 YNNKEL (reference sequence). The CDR3 loop spans 17 amino acids. Trimming removed 1 base at V and 6 bases at J, with 16 bases between. The CDR3 here is CASSQVSGRAFNSPLHF. CDR3 sequence (DNA): TGTGCCAGCAGCCAAGTATCTGGCAGAGCCTTTAATTCACCCCTCCACTTT.

The rearrangement joins TRBV5-6 to TRBJ1-5; no definite D call. The ends were cut back, 4 bases at V and 4 bases at J, with 12 bases in the middle. CDR3 length equals 14 residues. The germline V gene has CDR1 SGHDT and CDR2 YYEEEE. As DNA, the CDR3 is TGTGCCAGCAGCAGATTGGGCAAGAATCAGCCCCAGCATTTT. It encodes CASSRLGKNQPQHF.

This clonotype has more than one count but fewer than ten. This chain connects TRBV29-1 to TRBJ2-5; D perhaps matches TRBD1 (6 bases). This CDR3 has 12 residues. V was clipped by 6 bases and J by 1 base, with 9 bases between them. Germline-derived CDR1 and CDR2 are SQVTM and ANQGSEA. The CDR3 DNA reads as TGCAGCGTCCGACAGGCCCAAGAGACCCAGTACTTC. It encodes CSVRQAQETQYF.

The sample holds many counts of this clonotype. The chain carries TRBV7-2 and TRBJ1-1, with unresolved D. The CDR3 totals 15 residues. V was shortened by 3 bases and J by 0 bases, with 11 bases between the two germline ends. Germline values: CDR1 SGHTA, CDR2 FQGNSA. CDR3 residues: CASSFTGWVNTEAFF. The CDR3 DNA reads TGTGCCAGCAGCTTTACCGGATGGGTGAACACTGAAGCTTTCTTT.

This clonotype was found many times. The V and J genes are TRBV6-5 and TRBJ1-1; tentative D call: TRBD1 (5 bases). Germline lookup yields CDR1 MNHEY and CDR2 SVGAGI. V was shortened by 2 bases and J by 5 bases, with 12 bases between the two germline ends. CDR3 length equals 14 residues. In DNA, the CDR3 is TGTGCCAGCAGTTACGCAGGGAAGGGTACTGAAGCTTTCTTT. Translating gives CASSYAGKGTEAFF.

In this sample, this clonotype turned up once. The rearrangement uses TRBV11-1 and TRBJ1-2; 7 bases map to TRBD1. V was clipped by 6 bases and J by 3 bases; unmatched bases: 13. The CDR3 sequence is 16 residues long. Germline V gene sequence: CDR1 SGHAT, CDR2 FQDESV (reference sequence). The CDR3 loop reads CASSDRQGGPDYGYTF. The CDR3 coding sequence is TGTGCCAGCAGTGACCGACAGGGCGGGCCGGACTATGGCTACACCTTC.

The chain joins TRBV5-1 to TRBJ1-4; the match to TRBD1 covers 8 bases. CDR3 length: 17 residues. Germline V CDR1 and CDR2: SGHRS, YFSETQ. V gave up 4 bases and J gave up 5 bases; unmatched junction bases: 13. CDR3 nucleotide sequence: TGCGCCAGCAGCCCAGGGGCCGGTCAGGGGGCGAATGAAAAACTGTTTTTT. Translation gives CASSPGAGQGANEKLFF.

The V call is TRBV9, the J call TRBJ1-5; D perhaps matches TRBD1 (5 bases). The CDR3 consists of 15 residues. With 2 bases removed from V and 5 bases from J, the gap between germline ends came to 14 bases. The germline V gene has CDR1 SGDLS and CDR2 YYNGEE. The CDR3 spells CASSVGGLGDQPQHF. The CDR3 DNA sequence: TGTGCCAGCAGCGTCGGGGGACTAGGTGATCAGCCCCAGCATTTT.

The sample holds a few counts of this clonotype. The chain joins TRBV4-3 to TRBJ2-7, with 7 bases aligning to TRBD2. The V gene end was trimmed by 0 bases and the J gene end by 4 bases; junction bases not matched to a gene: 9. Germline V CDR1 and CDR2: LGHNA, YSLEER. The CDR3 totals 16 residues. CDR3 bases: TGCGCCAGCAGCCAAGAGGGGGGGGGTCCTGTATACGAGCAGTACTTC. Protein: CASSQEGGGPVYEQYF.

Many counts were recorded for this clonotype. CDR3: CACIQGIGTEAFF. The CDR3 DNA follows: TGTGCCTGCATACAGGGAATCGGCACTGAAGCTTTCTTT. The chain recombines TRBV2 with TRBJ1-1; a weak D match, TRBD1 (6 bases). The V and J ends lost 11 bases and 4 bases respectively, with 17 bases between them. The germline gives CDR1 SNHLY, CDR2 FYNNEI. CDR3 length equals 13 residues.

This clonotype has ten or more counts. V and J are TRBV5-1 and TRBJ2-7; D unclear. Per the germline V gene, CDR1 is SGHRS and CDR2 is YFSETQ. Trimming removed 2 bases from V and 3 bases from J, with 15 bases in between. The CDR3 sequence is 15 residues long. The chain's CDR3 is CASSLGASFGYEQYF. For the CDR3, the DNA is TGCGCCAGCAGCTTAGGTGCTTCGTTTGGCTACGAGCAGTACTTC.

This clonotype was observed many times. This chain uses TRBV9 with TRBJ1-1, with D perhaps matching TRBD1 (6 bases). This CDR3 region has 14 residues. V lost 7 bases, J lost 5 bases, and 18 bases lay in between. Per the germline V gene, CDR1 is SGDLS and CDR2 is YYNGEE. In DNA form, the CDR3 reads TGTGCCAGCTCTACAGGGATCCGGGGGACTGAAGCTTTCTTT. It specifies CASSTGIRGTEAFF.

V and J are TRBV2 and TRBJ1-3, with 8 bases matching TRBD1. J was trimmed by 4 bases and V by 6 bases; bases with no gene match: 11. Germline V lookup: CDR1 SNHLY, CDR2 FYNNEI. The CDR3 length is 16 residues. The CDR3 sequence: CASSTSPTGVGNTIYF. CDR3 coding DNA: TGTGCCAGCAGCACCTCACCGACAGGGGTAGGAAACACCATATATTTT.

This clonotype was found a few times. This chain uses TRBV6-5 with TRBJ1-2; tentatively, D is TRBD1 (6 bases). V was shortened by 6 bases and J by 7 bases, with 18 bases between the two germline ends. The CDR3 is made up of 14 amino acids. Germline-derived CDR1 and CDR2 are MNHEY and SVGAGI. CDR3 nucleotide sequence: TGTGCCAGCAGAATAATTGAGGGGGGCCCTGGCTACACCTTC. It specifies CASRIIEGGPGYTF.

The chain is built from TRBV9 and TRBJ2-3, with 11 bases that match TRBD2. V lost 4 bases and J lost 4; bases outside the gene matches: 5. The germline gives CDR1 SGDLS, CDR2 YYNGEE. The CDR3 contains 15 residues. CDR3 nucleotides: TGTGCCAGCAGCCCCGGGACTAGCGGACCAGATACGCAGTATTTT. Translation gives CASSPGTSGPDTQYF.

The rearrangement links TRBV10-3 to TRBJ1-5; possibly TRBD1 for D (6 bases). The V end lost 10 bases, the J end lost 5 bases, and 15 bases lay between the germline ends. The CDR3 is 13 amino acids. CDR1 is ENHRY and CDR2 is SYGVKD in the germline V gene. In nucleotides, the CDR3 is TGTGCCAGCAGAGACAGGCAGGATCAGCCCCAGCATTTT. Translation gives CASRDRQDQPQHF.

Remarks on this clonotype: Likely a read error: the CDR3 ends without its conserved phenylalanine or tryptophan. No DNA is shown, since the ends of the CDR3 on it are uncertain; the CDR3 is the one TCRdb lists. This CDR3 is CASSVGSGTS. This sequence joins TRBV9 and TRBJ2-6. The CDR3 spans 10 residues, counting both ends. The V gene's germline CDR1 is SGDLS and CDR2 YYNGEE.

This clonotype was observed a single time. J is TRBJ1-5 and V is TRBV6-5, with 11 nucleotides matching TRBD1. From germline, CDR1 is MNHEY and CDR2 SVGAGI. Unmatched junction bases numbered 8, after V lost 4 bases and J lost 9 bases. CDR3 length: 15 amino acids. CDR3: CASSFGQGAGWPQHF. CDR3 coding DNA: TGTGCCAGCAGTTTCGGACAGGGGGCTGGATGGCCCCAGCATTTT.

This clonotype was picked up a small number of times. V usage is TRBV12-3 or TRBV12-4 and J usage is TRBJ1-1, with D perhaps TRBD1 (6 bases). The length of the CDR3 is 14 residues. Between the trimmed V and J ends, which lost 3 bases and 5 bases, there was a span of 13 bases. CDR3 protein: CASSFGDTRTEAFF. Here the CDR3 DNA reads TGTGCCAGCAGTTTCGGGGACACCAGGACTGAAGCTTTCTTT.

Of note for this clonotype: One junction end does not reproduce the germline sequence, and a read error may be involved. This chain uses TRBV6-6 with TRBJ1-2; no firm D call. This CDR3 region has 15 residues. Germline CDR1 and CDR2: MNHNY and SVGAGI (reference sequence). The chain's CDR3 is CASSYRAGINYGCTF. CDR3 nucleotides: TGTGCCAGCAGTTACAGGGCGGGAATTAACTATGGCTGCACCTTC.

In its sample, this clonotype was seen a few times. A much larger clone lies one base from this, so it may be a read error. This chain uses TRBV7-2 with TRBJ1-1, with D tentatively TRBD1 (5 bases). The CDR3 totals 14 residues. The germline gives CDR1 SGHTA, CDR2 FQGNSA. The DNA of the CDR3 is TGTGCCAGCAGCCTAGACCACAGGAACACTGGAGCTTTCTTT. This translates into CASSLDHRNTGAFF. The full variable domain, completed using reference TRBV7-2 and TRBJ1-1, is GAGVSQSPSNKVTEKGKDVELRCDPISGHTALYWYRQSLGQGLEFLIYFQGNSAPDKSGLPSDRFSAERTGGSVSTLTIQRTQQEDSAVYLCASSLDHRNTGAFFGQGTRLTVV.

For this clonotype: Mismatch with germline at one junction end may stem from a read error. The chain is built from TRBV5-1 and TRBJ1-3; tentatively, D is TRBD1 (6 bases). CDR1 and CDR2 (germline): SGHRS, YFSETQ. The CDR3 covers 16 residues. The CDR3 coding sequence is TGCGCCAGCAGCTTGGACCCGGGGGGCTCTGGAGACACCATATATTTT. It codes for CASSLDPGGSGDTIYF.

A word on this clonotype: A read error may explain this, as a much larger clone is one base away. The V and J genes are TRBV15 and TRBJ2-5, with TRBD1 matching over 7 bases. Trimming cost V 3 bases and J 4 bases; bases outside gene matches: 5. Per the germline V gene, CDR1 is LNHNV and CDR2 is YYDKDF (reference sequence). This CDR3 is 14 amino acids long. The CDR3 nucleotides read TGTGCCACCAGCAGCGTAGGGGACAGAGAGACCCAGTACTTC. Translated, it gives CATSSVGDRETQYF.

This clonotype was seen repeatedly, ten times or more. This chain uses TRBV20-1 with TRBJ2-2; D remains ambiguous. The V and J ends lost 0 bases and 7 bases respectively, with 9 bases between them. This CDR3 region has 13 residues. Per germline, CDR1 DFQATT and CDR2 SNEGSKA (reference sequence). The CDR3 nucleotides are TGCAGTGCTAGAGACCCGGGCCGCGGGGAGCTGTTTTTT. Protein: CSARDPGRGELFF.

This sequence joins TRBV28 and TRBJ2-2; 8 nucleotides agree with TRBD1. This CDR3 is built from 15 residues. In germline, CDR1 is MDHEN, CDR2 SYDVKM. V gave up 4 bases and J gave up 7 bases; unmatched junction bases: 8. The CDR3 nucleotides read TGTGCCAGCAGTTCCGCGACAGGGGTTCACGGGGAGCTGTTTTTT. Protein: CASSSATGVHGELFF. Filled out from reference TRBV28 and TRBJ2-2, the complete variable domain reads DVKVTQSSRYLVKRTGEKVFLECVQDMDHENMFWYRQDPGLGLRLIYFSYDVKMKEKGDIPEGYSVSREKKERFSLILESASTNQTSMYLCASSSATGVHGELFFGEGSRLTVL.

This clonotype was detected many times. Here the CDR3 DNA reads TGCAGCGTTGAAGATCCTATTCCGAGACAGGGGAGCTACGAGCAGTACTTC. Amino acid sequence: CSVEDPIPRQGSYEQYF. The rearrangement joins TRBV29-1 to TRBJ2-7; 8 bases align to TRBD1. The CDR3 totals 17 residues. Germline V gives CDR1 SQVTM, CDR2 ANQGSEA. The trim removed 0 bases at V and 3 bases at J, leaving 13 bases unmatched.

DNA for the CDR3: TGTGCCAGCAGTGAATCCCCGGGACAGGGTCCCCCCTCTGGGGCCAACGTCCTGACTTTC. It codes for CASSESPGQGPPSGANVLTF. V and J are TRBV25-1 and TRBJ2-6; TRBD1 aligns across 9 bases. V gave up 1 base and J gave up 0 bases; unmatched junction bases: 10. This CDR3 spans 20 amino acids. Germline values: CDR1 MGHDK, CDR2 SYGVNS.

This clonotype appeared a single time. V usage is TRBV10-3 and J usage is TRBJ2-7; the D gene is possibly TRBD2 (8 bases). TRBJ2-5 matches the DNA end more closely, so the J call is doubtful. Germline CDR1 is ENHRY and CDR2 is SYGVKD. The CDR3 runs to 13 residues. The CDR3 protein is CVTGGGGRETQYF. The CDR3 nucleotides are TGTGTCACGGGAGGGGGCGGTCGAGAGACCCAGTACTTC.

In the case of this clonotype: The junction shows a germline mismatch at one end, possibly a read error. The rearrangement links TRBV7-9 to TRBJ2-7, with D perhaps matching TRBD2 (5 bases). Germline V gives CDR1 SEHNR, CDR2 FQNEAQ (reference sequence). The CDR3 consists of 17 residues. In DNA form, the CDR3 reads TGCGCCAGCAGCCAAGATAGTCGGGGAGACATACCTTACGAGCAGTACTTC. Translating it yields CASSQDSRGDIPYEQYF.